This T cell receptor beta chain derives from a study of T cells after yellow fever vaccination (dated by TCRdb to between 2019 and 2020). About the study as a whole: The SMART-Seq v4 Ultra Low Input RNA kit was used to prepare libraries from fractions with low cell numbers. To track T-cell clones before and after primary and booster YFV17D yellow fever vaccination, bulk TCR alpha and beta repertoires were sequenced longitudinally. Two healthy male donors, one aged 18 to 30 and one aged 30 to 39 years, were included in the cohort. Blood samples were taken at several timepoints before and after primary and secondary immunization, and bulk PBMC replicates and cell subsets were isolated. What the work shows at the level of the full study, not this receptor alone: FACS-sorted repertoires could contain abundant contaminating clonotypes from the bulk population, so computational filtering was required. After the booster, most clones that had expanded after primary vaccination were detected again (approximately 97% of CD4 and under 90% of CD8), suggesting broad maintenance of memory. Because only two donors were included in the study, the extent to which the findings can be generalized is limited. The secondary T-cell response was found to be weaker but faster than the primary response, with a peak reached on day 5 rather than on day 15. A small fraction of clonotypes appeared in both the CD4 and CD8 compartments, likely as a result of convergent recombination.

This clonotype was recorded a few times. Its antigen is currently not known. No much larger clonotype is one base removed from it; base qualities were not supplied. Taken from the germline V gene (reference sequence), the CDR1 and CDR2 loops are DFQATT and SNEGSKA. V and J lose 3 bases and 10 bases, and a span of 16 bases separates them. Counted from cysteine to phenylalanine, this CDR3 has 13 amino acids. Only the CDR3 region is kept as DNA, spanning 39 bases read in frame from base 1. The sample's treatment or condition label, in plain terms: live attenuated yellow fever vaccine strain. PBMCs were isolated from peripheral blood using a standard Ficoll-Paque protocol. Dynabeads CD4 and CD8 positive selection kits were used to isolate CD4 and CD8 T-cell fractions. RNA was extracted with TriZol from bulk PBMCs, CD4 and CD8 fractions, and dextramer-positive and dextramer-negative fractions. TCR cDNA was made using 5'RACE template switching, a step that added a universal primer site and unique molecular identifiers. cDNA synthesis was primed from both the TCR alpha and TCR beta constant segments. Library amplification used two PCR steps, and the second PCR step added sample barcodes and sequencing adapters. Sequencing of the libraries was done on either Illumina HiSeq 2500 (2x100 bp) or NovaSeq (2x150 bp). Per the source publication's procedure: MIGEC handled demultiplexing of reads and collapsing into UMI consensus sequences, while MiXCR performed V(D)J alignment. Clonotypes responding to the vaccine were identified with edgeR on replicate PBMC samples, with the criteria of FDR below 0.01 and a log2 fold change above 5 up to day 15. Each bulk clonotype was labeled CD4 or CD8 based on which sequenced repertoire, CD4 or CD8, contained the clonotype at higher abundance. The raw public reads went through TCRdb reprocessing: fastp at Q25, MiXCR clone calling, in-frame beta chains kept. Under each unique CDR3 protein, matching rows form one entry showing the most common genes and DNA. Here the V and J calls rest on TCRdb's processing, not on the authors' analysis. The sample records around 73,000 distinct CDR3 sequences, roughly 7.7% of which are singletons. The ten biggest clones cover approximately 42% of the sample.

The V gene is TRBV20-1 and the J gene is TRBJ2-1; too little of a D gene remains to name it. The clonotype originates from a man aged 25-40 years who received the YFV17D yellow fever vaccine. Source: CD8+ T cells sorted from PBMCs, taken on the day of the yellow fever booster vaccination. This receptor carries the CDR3 CSASGDWDGEQFF. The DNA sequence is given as TGCAGTGCTAGTGGTGACTGGGATGGGGAGCAGTTCTTC.